This T cell receptor beta chain is from a study of identical twins. The cDNA had a unique molecular identifier and a template-switch universal primer site. TCRdb called the 5' RACE reads again in MiXCR, with one record for every CDR3 protein. Among 400,000 to 500,000 distinct CDR3 sequences listed, more than 13% were seen once. No donor was unhealthy or non-Caucasian. General observations from the study: Invariant MAIT and iNKT cells may have partly biased zero-insertion analyses. Conclusions were drawn cross-sectionally by statistical analysis, without following the same donors.

This clonotype was counted ten times or more. Its antigen is not identified. These data were also filed under a second study, of yellow fever vaccine responses in identical twins.

Specimen: CD4+ T cells sorted from blood. This clonotype originated in a woman aged 18 to 35 in good health.

Written as DNA, the CDR3 is TGTGCCAGCAGTCTCCGCGGTAGCGGGGTTACCGGGGAGCTGTTTTTT. This translates into CASSLRGSGVTGELFF. The chain carries TRBV12-3 or TRBV12-4 and TRBJ2-2, with TRBD2 matching over 8 bases. The CDR3 totals 16 residues. Trimming took 5 bases from V and 5 from J; bases not matched to a gene: 10.